The clone carrying this T cell receptor beta chain was detected ten times or more. This sample was included in a study of T cell repertoires in cytomegalovirus infection. The V and J ends lost 4 bases and 7 bases respectively, with 14 bases between them. The CDR3 has 13 amino acids. Germline V lookup: CDR1 SGHNT, CDR2 YYREEE (reference sequence). TCRdb re-derived calls from the reads in MiXCR, one entry per CDR3 protein. The table records tens of thousands of distinct CDR3 sequences, 4% of them present only once. The gene calls are TRBV5-4 and TRBJ1-2; D is perhaps TRBD1 (5 bases). The sequence came from a human donor in good health (CMV status not recorded). Some clones in this sample may be carry-over from other donors' samples. Sequenced material: PBMCs. CDR3 region: CASSPGTAFGYTF. The CDR3 DNA reads as TGTGCCAGCAGCCCAGGGACCGCCTTTGGCTACACCTTC.